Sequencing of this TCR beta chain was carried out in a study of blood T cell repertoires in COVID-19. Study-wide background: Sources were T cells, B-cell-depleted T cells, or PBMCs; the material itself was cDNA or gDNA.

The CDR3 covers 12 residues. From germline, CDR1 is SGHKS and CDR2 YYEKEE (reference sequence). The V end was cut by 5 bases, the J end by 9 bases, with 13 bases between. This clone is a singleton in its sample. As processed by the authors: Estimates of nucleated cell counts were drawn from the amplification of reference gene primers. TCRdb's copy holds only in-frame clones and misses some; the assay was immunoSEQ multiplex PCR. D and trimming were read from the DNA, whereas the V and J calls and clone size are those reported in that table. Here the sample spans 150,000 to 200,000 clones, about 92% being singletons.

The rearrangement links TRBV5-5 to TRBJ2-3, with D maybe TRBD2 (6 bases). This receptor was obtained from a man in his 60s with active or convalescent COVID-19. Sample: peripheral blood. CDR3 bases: TGTGCCAGCAGGTTCAGGGACTTAACGCAGTATTTT. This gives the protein CASRFRDLTQYF.